The table lists the clone carrying this TCR beta chain with a count of one. Its target is unknown. Germline V CDR1 and CDR2: SGHTA, FQGNSA. With V trimmed by 5 bases and J by 0 bases, 4 bases remained unmatched. There are 15 residues in the CDR3. This specimen belongs to a study of high-grade serous ovarian cancer treatment subgroups. Study as a whole: Mean per sample: around 14,000 reads, some 8,100 unique TCR beta rearrangements.

The study, taken as a whole, reports: Repertoire similarity ranged about 0.095 to 0.79 between tumors of one patient.

TCRdb's copy holds only in-frame clones and misses some; the assay was immunoSEQ multiplex PCR. The sample holds about 870 clones, around four fifths seen once. The tumor samples were collected prior to definitive surgery or chemotherapy. The chain combines TRBV7-2 with TRBJ1-3; 7 positions agree with TRBD1. Sequences were obtained from tumor tissue. This clonotype was sampled from a human donor with high-grade serous ovarian cancer. As DNA, the CDR3 is TGTGCCAGCAGCGCCACAGGGGCCTCTGGAAACACCATATATTTT. Its protein is CASSATGASGNTIYF.